One and the same sample provided the 7 T cell receptor beta chains below, sequenced in a study of blood T cell repertoires in COVID-19. Sequenced by immunoSEQ multiplex PCR; TCRdb stores in-frame clones only, minus some. The data show approximately 170,000 clones, roughly 85% seen once. The specimen was PBMCs or T cells enriched from blood (not recorded which). The receptors originated from an older woman in a cohort exposed to, infected with or recovered from COVID-19 (not recorded which).

Only a few counts were recorded for this clone. The chain links TRBV10-2 to TRBJ1-2; D is perhaps TRBD1 (5 bases). V was shortened by 7 bases and J by 8 bases, with 17 bases between the two germline ends. CDR3 size: 13 residues. Germline CDR1 WSHSY, CDR2 SAAADI. CDR3 nucleotides: TGCGCCAGCAACTACATGGGCAGGGAAGGCTACACCTTC. Translating gives CASNYMGREGYTF.

This chain uses TRBV5-6 with TRBJ1-2, with 7 bases that match TRBD1. The CDR3 is 15 amino acids. The germline V gene has CDR1 SGHDT and CDR2 YYEEEE. V trimming: 3 bases; J trimming: 4 bases; junction bases outside the gene matches: 9. The CDR3 DNA follows: TGTGCCAGCAGCTCAACAAACAGGGGACTCTATGGCTACACCTTC. It is translated as CASSSTNRGLYGYTF.

About this clone: Other DNA sequences of this sample code for an identical CDR3. V and J are TRBV7-9 and TRBJ1-4; 10 nucleotides align to TRBD1. J gave up 4 bases and V 6 bases, and 2 bases lay outside the gene matches. CDR3 length: 14 amino acids. The germline gives CDR1 SEHNR, CDR2 FQNEAQ (reference sequence). In DNA, the CDR3 is TGTGCCAGCAGTTGGACAGGGGGTAATGAAAAACTGTTTTTT. Encoded protein: CASSWTGGNEKLFF.

The chain joins TRBV6-2 or TRBV6-3 to TRBJ1-2; D gene ambiguous. V was cut by 5 bases and J by 4 bases, with 14 bases left in between. The CDR3 sequence is 14 residues long. The germline V gene has CDR1 MNHEY and CDR2 SVGEGT. The chain's CDR3 is CASSTRLVSYGYTF. The CDR3 DNA reads TGTGCCAGCAGTACGAGGTTGGTCAGCTATGGCTACACCTTC.

The chain couples TRBV19 to TRBJ1-2; 10 bases are shared with TRBD1. This CDR3 contains 21 residues. V gave up 6 bases and J gave up 3 bases; unmatched junction bases: 25. The germline V gene encodes CDR1 LNHDA and CDR2 SQIVND (reference sequence). The CDR3 region has the DNA TGTGCCAGTAGCCCTTTTCCGGACAGGGGGACTTCGAAAATATCGTACTATGGCTACACCTTC. This translates into CASSPFPDRGTSKISYYGYTF.

This CDR3 is CASSWGQPQETQYF. CDR3 nucleotides: TGCGCCAGCAGCTGGGGACAGCCGCAAGAGACCCAGTACTTC. V and J are TRBV5-1 and TRBJ2-5; 7 nucleotides line up with TRBD1. This CDR3 has 14 amino acids. Losses at the gene ends were 3 bases for V and 2 bases for J; bases not matched to a gene: 4. Looked up from germline, CDR1 is SGHRS and CDR2 is YFSETQ.

The chain recombines TRBV5-6 with TRBJ2-1; D is ambiguous. The CDR3 loop spans 12 amino acids. Looked up from germline, CDR1 is SGHDT and CDR2 is YYEEEE. The V and J ends lost 4 bases and 9 bases respectively, with 11 bases between them. The CDR3 sequence is CASSLEVSEQFF. In DNA, the CDR3 is TGTGCCAGCAGCCTTGAGGTGAGTGAGCAGTTCTTC. Full variable domain (missing parts from reference TRBV5-6 and TRBJ2-1): DAGVTQSPTHLIKTRGQQVTLRCSPKSGHDTVSWYQQALGQGPQFIFQYYEEEERQRGNFPDRFSGHQFPNYSSELNVNALLLGDSALYLCASSLEVSEQFFGPGTRLTVL.